This T cell receptor (beta chain) was retrieved from a study of blood T cell repertoires in COVID-19. Overall study: From T cells, B-cell-depleted T cells, or PBMCs came the material, which was cDNA or gDNA.

Per the authors' pipeline: Cell counts per sample came from amplifying reference gene primers. Assay: immunoSEQ multiplex PCR; the TCRdb copy retains only in-frame clones and omits some. The V and J calls and the clone size are those of that table, but D and trimming were determined from the DNA. This sample has roughly 200,000 clones; about 86% occur once, and the top ten carry approximately 4.2%. In germline, CDR1 is LNHDA, CDR2 SQIVND (reference sequence). The CDR3 consists of 14 residues. Trimming left V 10 bases short and J 2 bases short, with 15 bases between. In assigning cohorts, the study relied on participant-reported clinical history.

Sequences were obtained from PBMCs or T cells enriched from blood (not recorded which). This sequence joins TRBV19 and TRBJ2-1; D might be TRBD2 (6 bases). The sequence derives from a woman aged 40 to 50 with acute COVID-19. This CDR3 is CATRDFTTYNEQFF. The CDR3 bases are TGTGCCACTAGGGACTTTACTACCTACAATGAGCAGTTCTTC.